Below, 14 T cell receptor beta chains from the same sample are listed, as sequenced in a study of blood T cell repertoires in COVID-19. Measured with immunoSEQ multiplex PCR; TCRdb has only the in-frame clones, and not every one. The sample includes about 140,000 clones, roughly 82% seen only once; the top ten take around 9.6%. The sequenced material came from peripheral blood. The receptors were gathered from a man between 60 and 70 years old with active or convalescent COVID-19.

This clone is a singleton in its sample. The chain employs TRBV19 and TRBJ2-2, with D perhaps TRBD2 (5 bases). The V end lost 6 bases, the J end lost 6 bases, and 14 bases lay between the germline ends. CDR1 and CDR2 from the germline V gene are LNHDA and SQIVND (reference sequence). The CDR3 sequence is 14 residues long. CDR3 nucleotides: TGTGCCAGTAGGAGGGCAGCGGCGGCCGGGGAGCTGTTTTTT. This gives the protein CASRRAAAAGELFF.

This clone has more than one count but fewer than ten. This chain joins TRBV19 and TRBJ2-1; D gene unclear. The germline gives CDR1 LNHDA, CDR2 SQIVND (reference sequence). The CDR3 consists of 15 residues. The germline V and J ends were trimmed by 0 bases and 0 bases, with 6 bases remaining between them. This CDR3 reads CASSIDLNSYNEQFF. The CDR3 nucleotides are TGTGCCAGTAGTATAGACTTAAACTCCTACAATGAGCAGTTCTTC. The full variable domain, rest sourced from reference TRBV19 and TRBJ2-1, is DGGITQSPKYLFRKEGQNVTLSCEQNLNHDAMYWYRQDPGQGLRLIYYSQIVNDFQKGDIAEGYSVSREKKESFPLTVTSAQKNPTAFYLCASSIDLNSYNEQFFGPGTRLTVL.

The CDR3 nucleotides are TGTGCCAGCAGCGATAGATGGACAGGGGTCTATGGCTACACCTTC. This encodes CASSDRWTGVYGYTF. J is TRBJ1-2 and V is TRBV6-2 or TRBV6-3; TRBD1 agrees at 9 bases. CDR3 length: 15 residues. V lost 6 bases, J lost 4 bases, and 9 bases stayed unmatched. The germline CDR1 and CDR2 sequences are MNHEY and SVGEGT.

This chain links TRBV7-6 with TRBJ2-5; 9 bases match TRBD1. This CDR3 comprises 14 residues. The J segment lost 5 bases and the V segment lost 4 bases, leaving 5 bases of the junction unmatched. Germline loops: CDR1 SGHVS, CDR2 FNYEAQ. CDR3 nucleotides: TGTGCCAGCAGCTCCGGGACAGGGTACGAGACCCAGTACTTC. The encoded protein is CASSSGTGYETQYF. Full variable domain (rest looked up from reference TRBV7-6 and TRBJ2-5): GAGVSQSPRYKVTKRGQDVALRCDPISGHVSLYWYRQALGQGPEFLTYFNYEAQQDKSGLPNDRFSAERPEGSISTLTIQRTEQRDSAMYRCASSSGTGYETQYFGPGTRLLVL.

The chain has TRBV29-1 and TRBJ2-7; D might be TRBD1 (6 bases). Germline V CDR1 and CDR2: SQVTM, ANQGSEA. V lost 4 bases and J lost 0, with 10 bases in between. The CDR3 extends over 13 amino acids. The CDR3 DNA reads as TGCAGCGTTGTGGGCAGGGGCTCCTACGAGCAGTACTTC. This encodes CSVVGRGSYEQYF.

CDR3 DNA sequence: TGTGCCAGCAACCGAGGCTCTGGAAACACCATATATTTT. It codes for CASNRGSGNTIYF. This chain connects TRBV6-5 to TRBJ1-3; the D is unclear. The CDR3 extends over 13 amino acids. With 7 bases removed from V and 0 bases from J, the gap between germline ends came to 7 bases. CDR1 is MNHEY, CDR2 SVGAGI, per germline.

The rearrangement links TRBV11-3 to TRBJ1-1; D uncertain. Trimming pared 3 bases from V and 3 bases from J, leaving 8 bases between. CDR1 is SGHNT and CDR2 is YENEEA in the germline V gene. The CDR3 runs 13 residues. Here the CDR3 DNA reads TGTGCCAGCAGCTTGGAGGAGGACACTGAAGCTTTCTTT. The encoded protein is CASSLEEDTEAFF.

The CDR3, as DNA: TGTGCCAGCAGGCCAGGGTACAACGAGCAGTACTTC. Protein: CASRPGYNEQYF. V gene TRBV2 combines with J gene TRBJ2-7; tentative D call: TRBD1 (5 bases). Germline V gene lookup returns CDR1 SNHLY and CDR2 FYNNEI. This CDR3 is built from 12 residues. V was cut by 6 bases and J by 5 bases, with 11 bases left in between.

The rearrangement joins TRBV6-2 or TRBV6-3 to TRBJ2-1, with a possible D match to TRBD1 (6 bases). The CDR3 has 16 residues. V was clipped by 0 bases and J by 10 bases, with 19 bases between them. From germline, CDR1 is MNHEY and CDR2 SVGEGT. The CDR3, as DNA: TGTGCCAGCAGTTACTCTTCGGGGCCAAGTAGGGGGGAGCAGTTCTTC. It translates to CASSYSSGPSRGEQFF.

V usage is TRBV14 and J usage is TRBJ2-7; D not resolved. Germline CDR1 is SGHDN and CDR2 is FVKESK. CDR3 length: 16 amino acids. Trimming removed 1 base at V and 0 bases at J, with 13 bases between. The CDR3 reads CASSQASTELSYEQYF. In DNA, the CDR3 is TGTGCCAGCAGCCAAGCTTCGACGGAGCTCTCCTACGAGCAGTACTTC. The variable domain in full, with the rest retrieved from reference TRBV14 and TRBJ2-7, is EAGVTQFPSHSVIEKGQTVTLRCDPISGHDNLYWYRRVMGKEIKFLLHFVKESKQDESGMPNNRFLAERTGGTYSTLKVQPAELEDSGVYFCASSQASTELSYEQYFGPGTRLTVT.

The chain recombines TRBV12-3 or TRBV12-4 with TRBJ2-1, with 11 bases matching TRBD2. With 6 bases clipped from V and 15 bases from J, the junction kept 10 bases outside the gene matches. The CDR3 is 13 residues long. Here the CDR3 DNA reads TGTGCCAGCAGCACCTTAGCGGGGGGGCGGCGGTTCTTC. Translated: CASSTLAGGRRFF.

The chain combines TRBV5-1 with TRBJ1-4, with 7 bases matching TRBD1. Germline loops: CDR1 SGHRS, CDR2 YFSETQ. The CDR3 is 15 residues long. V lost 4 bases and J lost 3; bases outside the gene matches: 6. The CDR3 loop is CASSTTGAANEKLFF. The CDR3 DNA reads TGCGCCAGCAGCACCACAGGGGCGGCTAATGAAAAACTGTTTTTT.

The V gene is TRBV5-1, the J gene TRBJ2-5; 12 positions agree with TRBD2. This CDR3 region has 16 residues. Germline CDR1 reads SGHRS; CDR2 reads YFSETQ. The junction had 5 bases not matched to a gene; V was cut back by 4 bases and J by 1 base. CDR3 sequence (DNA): TGCGCCAGCAGCGCAGGACTAGCGGGGCTCCAAGAGACCCAGTACTTC. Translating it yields CASSAGLAGLQETQYF.

CDR3 protein: CASSYPGGRTLNGYTF. The CDR3 DNA follows: TGTGCCAGCAGCTACCCCGGGGGGCGCACCTTGAATGGCTACACCTTC. This chain links TRBV7-2 with TRBJ1-2; TRBD1 is a possible D gene (6 bases). Germline CDR1 SGHTA, CDR2 FQGNSA. The CDR3 consists of 16 residues. V was pared by 4 bases and J by 6 bases, with 21 bases between.